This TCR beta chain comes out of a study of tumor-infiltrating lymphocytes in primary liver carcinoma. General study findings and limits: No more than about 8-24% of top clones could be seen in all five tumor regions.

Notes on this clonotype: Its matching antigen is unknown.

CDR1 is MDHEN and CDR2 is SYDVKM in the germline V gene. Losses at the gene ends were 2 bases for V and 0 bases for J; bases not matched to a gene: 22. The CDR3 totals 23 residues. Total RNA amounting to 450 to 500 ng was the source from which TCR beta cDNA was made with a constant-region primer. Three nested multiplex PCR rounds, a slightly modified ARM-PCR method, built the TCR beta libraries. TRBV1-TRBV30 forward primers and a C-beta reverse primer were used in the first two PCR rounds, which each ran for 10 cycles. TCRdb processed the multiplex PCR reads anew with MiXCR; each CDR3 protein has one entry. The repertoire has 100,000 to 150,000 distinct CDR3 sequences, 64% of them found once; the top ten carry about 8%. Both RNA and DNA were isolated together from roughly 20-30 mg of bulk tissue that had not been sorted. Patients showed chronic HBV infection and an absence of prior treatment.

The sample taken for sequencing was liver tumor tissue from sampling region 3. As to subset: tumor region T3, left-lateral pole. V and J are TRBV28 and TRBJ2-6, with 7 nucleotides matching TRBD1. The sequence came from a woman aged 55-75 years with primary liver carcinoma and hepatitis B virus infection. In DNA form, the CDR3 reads TGTGCCAGCAGTTTAGGGGGTTATGCCCCCCGACAGGGCGGTGGCTCTGGGGCCAACGTCCTGACTTTC. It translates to CASSLGGYAPRQGGGSGANVLTF.